What follows is one TCR beta chain and its context. What antigen it recognizes has not been identified. Qualities for individual bases were not recorded, and no much larger clone is one base off. This sample was taken from a study of T cell responses to AZD1222 COVID-19 vaccine listed by TCRdb under 2021. Study-level background: TCR sequencing was performed for 233 trial participants, of whom about 200 were given two doses of AZD1222 and around 25 were given two doses of MenACWY control vaccine. Enrollment into the trials was organized by age into subgroups of 18-55, 56-69 and 70-plus years, and those subgroups contained roughly 140, 27 and 60 TCR-sequenced participants, respectively.

Reading the label with the study, this specimen's time point is: about 28 days (+/-7) after the second vaccine dose. Reading the label with the study, this specimen's treatment or condition is: meningococcal conjugate vaccine given as trial control. Vaccinee samples came from UK trials COV001 and COV002, including a single-blind randomized controlled phase 2/3 trial of AZD1222 (ChAdOx1 nCoV-19) in healthy adults. Trial participant PBMC samples were collected at day 0 and day 28 after the second dose for TCRbeta chain sequencing. What the study reported, not specific to this receptor: CD4 TCRs associated with the vaccine covered the entire spike protein, and the dominant responses were in regions 160-218 and 743-854. Epitopes outside the regions mutated in the B.1.351 and B.1.1.7 variants were reportedly recognized by nearly half of the unique spike-specific TCRs. Because no day 14 peak-response samples were available, the repertoires could be characterized only after the peak T cell response. Conclusions about previously exposed vaccinees are limited because only six or seven AZD1222 recipients were SARS-CoV-2 seropositive at baseline. Most participants were white British and females outnumbered males, and the authors suggested that clonal diversity may have been underestimated. In the small 56-69-year group, the increase in depth fell short of significance, most likely because of low power. A significant rise in spike-specific TCR breadth and depth was observed after two AZD1222 doses relative to day 0 and relative to MenACWY recipients.

Via the germline V gene (reference sequence), CDR1 is LGHDT and CDR2 YNNKEL. The V end loses 1 base and the J end loses 7 bases, and a stretch of 10 bases separates them. The CDR3 covers 13 residues, taking in both the cysteine and the phenylalanine. Kept here is only the CDR3 DNA, which spans 39 bases and is read in frame from base 1. The CDR3 regions of human TCRbeta chains were subjected to immunosequencing. The authors processed their data as follows. TCRs in the repertoires were compared against a reference library of SARS-CoV-2-specific TCRs that had been generated with the MIRA antigen-specificity platform. Breadth was defined as the fraction of unique TCRs that were SARS-CoV-2-associated, and depth was defined as the fraction of total T cells that were SARS-CoV-2-associated. Using the MIRA data, each spike-specific TCR was mapped to the spike region that the TCR reacts to and placed in a CD4 or CD8 class. Log10-transformed breadth and depth values were compared by one-way ANOVA with Sidak's multiple comparisons tests. The clones in this table, taken by TCRdb from immuneACCESS, are in-frame only. Not every clone is retained; where verified, under half of the shortfall comes from an unresolved V gene, and the cause of the rest is unknown. V and J calls and clone size are those listed in that table; D and trimming were worked out from the DNA. The table for this sample lists 210,000 or so clones; 90% to 95% of them were counted only once. The leading ten clones occupy 1.5% to 2% of the sample.

The sequence joins TRBV3-1 (or the pseudogene TRBV3-2) to TRBJ1-2; the best D guess is TRBD1, with 5 bases matching. The specimen was peripheral blood, collected 28 days after the second dose of the MenACWY control vaccine. The sequence derives from an adult who received the MenACWY meningococcal vaccine as a control. The DNA sequence is as follows: TGTGCCAGCAGCCAAGCGGGGGTTAGTGGCTACACCTTC. The translation is CASSQAGVSGYTF.